The TCR beta chain under discussion was sequenced for a study of cytomegalovirus exposure and HLA in healthy donors. Study details: Among the roughly 400 donors who were genotyped, approximately 76% fell in the genetic ancestry cluster that is associated with self-reported Caucasian donors.

PCR employed 60 Vbeta and 13 Jbeta primers. Some clones are missing from TCRdb's copy, which holds only in-frame ones; the method was immunoSEQ multiplex PCR. This table has about 82,000 clones, 65% to 75% appearing once. To note about this clone: No antigen is known for it.

Healthy people donating bone marrow made up the donors. This CDR3 has 15 residues. CDR1 and CDR2 (germline): SGHTA, FQGNSA. Germline trimming cut 5 bases from V and 0 bases from J; bases unmatched to any gene: 1. Study conclusions and caveats: CMV antigen specificity of a few CMV-associated chains was confirmed in vitro.

The chain employs TRBV7-2 and TRBJ2-3, with 11 positions matching TRBD2. What was sequenced was PBMCs. The sequence was obtained from a man aged 40-49 years in good health and CMV-seropositive. This chain's CDR3 is CASSRTSGSTDTQYF. As DNA, the CDR3 is TGTGCCAGCAGCAGGACTAGCGGGAGCACAGATACGCAGTATTTT.